This T cell receptor beta chain comes out of a study of blood T cells in healthy people across ages. A second roughly 7 to 12 cycle PCR used barcoded and J-beta primers. From the 5' RACE reads, TCRdb called clonotypes with MiXCR, one entry per CDR3 protein. The table has 1.5 million to 2 million distinct CDR3 sequences, about 28% seen once. Study results and limitations: The long-lived group displayed more naive CD4+ cells, plus higher diversity, than the aged donors did.

The V end was cut by 10 bases, the J end by 9 bases, with 25 bases between. The germline gives CDR1 LGHDT, CDR2 YNNKEL (reference sequence). This CDR3 has 15 amino acids. For this clonotype: Antigen specificity is unknown.

Isolation of PBMCs gave at least 6.5 million cells per sample. The chain has TRBV3-1 and TRBJ2-4; possible D gene TRBD1, 6 bases. This receptor was taken from a woman in her twenties or thirties in good health. The sequenced sample consisted of blood. The CDR3 DNA sequence: TGTGCCAACAGTCCCTCCAGGGGCGGCACTGGCATTCAGTACTTC. It translates to CANSPSRGGTGIQYF.